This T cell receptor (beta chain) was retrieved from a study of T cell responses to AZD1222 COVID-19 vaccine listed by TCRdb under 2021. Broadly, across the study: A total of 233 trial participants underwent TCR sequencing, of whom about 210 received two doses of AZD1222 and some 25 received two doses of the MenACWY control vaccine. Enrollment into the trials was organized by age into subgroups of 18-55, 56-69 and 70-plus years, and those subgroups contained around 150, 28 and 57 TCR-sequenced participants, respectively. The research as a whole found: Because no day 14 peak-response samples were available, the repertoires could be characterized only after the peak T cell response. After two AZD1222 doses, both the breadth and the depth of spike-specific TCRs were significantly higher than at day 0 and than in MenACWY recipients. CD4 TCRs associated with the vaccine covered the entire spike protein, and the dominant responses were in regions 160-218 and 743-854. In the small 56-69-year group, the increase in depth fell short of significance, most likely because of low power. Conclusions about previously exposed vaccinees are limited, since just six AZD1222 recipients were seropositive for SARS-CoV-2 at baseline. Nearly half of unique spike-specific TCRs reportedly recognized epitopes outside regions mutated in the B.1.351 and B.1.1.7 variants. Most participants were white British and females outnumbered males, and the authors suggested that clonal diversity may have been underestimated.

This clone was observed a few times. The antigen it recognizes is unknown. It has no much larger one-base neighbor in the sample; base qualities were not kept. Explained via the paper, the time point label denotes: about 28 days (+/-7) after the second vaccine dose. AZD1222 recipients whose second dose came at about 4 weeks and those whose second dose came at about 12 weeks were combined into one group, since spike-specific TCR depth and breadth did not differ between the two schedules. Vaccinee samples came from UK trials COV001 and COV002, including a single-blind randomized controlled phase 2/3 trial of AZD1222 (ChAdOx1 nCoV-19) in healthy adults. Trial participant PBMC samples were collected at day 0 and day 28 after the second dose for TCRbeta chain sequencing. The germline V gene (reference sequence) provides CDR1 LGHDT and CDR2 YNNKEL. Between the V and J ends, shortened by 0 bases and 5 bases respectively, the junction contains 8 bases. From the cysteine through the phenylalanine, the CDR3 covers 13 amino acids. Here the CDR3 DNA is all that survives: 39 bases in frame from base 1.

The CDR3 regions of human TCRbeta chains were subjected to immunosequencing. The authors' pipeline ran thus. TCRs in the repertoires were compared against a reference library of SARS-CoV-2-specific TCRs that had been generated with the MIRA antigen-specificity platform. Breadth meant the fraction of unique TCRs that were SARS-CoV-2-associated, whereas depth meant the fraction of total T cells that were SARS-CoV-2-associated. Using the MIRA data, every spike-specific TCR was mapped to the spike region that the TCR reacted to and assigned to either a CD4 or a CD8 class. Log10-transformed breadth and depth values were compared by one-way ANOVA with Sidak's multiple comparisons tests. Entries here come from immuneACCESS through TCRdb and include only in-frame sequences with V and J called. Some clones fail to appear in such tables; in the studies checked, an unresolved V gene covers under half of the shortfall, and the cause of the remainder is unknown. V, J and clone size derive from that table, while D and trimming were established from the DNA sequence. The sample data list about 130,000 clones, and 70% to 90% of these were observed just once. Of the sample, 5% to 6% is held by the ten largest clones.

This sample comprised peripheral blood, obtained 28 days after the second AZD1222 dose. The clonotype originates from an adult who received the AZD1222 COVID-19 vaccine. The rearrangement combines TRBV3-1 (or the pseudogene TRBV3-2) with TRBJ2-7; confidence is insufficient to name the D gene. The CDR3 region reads CASSQDRMNEQYF. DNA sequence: TGTGCCAGCAGCCAAGATAGAATGAACGAGCAGTACTTC.